This is a list of T cell receptor beta chains from one sample in a study of shared clonotypes between healthy human individuals. Here immunoSEQ multiplex PCR was the method, and the copy in TCRdb shows in-frame clones only, minus some. The sample records roughly 2,500,000 clones, over 85% being singletons. Input material: naive CD4+ T cells from PBMCs. Receptors originate from a young man in good health. Some clones in this sample may be carry-over from other donors' samples. The CDR3 runs from the conserved cysteine through the conserved F or W. A D gene is named only where the DNA matches it firmly. Not all rows give a size; the values are once, few, many and, for expanded clones, a class.

d_gene	abundance	j_gene	v_gene	CDR3aa	CDR3nt
NA	NA	TRBJ1-1	TRBV19	CASQDRTEAFF	TGTGCCAGTCAAGACAGGACTGAAGCTTTCTTT
NA	NA	TRBJ2-7	TRBV2	CASSEEGRAREQYF	TGTGCCAGCAGTGAAGAGGGTAGAGCGCGGGAGCAGTACTTC
NA	NA	TRBJ2-1	TRBV21-1	CASSLPPGSGRDNEQFF	TGTGCCAGCAGCCTCCCCCCTGGCAGCGGGAGAGACAATGAGCAGTTCTTC
TRBD1	NA	TRBJ1-5	TRBV28	CASSSRTGGINQPQHF	TGTGCCAGCAGTTCCCGAACAGGGGGCATAAATCAGCCCCAGCATTTT
NA	NA	TRBJ1-2	TRBV5-5	CASSQRESRGYTF	TGTGCCAGCAGCCAGCGGGAGTCGAGGGGCTACACCTTC
NA	NA	TRBJ1-2	TRBV28	CASSLWGPNYGYTF	TGTGCCAGCAGTTTGTGGGGGCCTAACTATGGCTACACCTTC
TRBD1	once	TRBJ1-5	TRBV28	CASLTGQGNLWSNQPQHF	TGTGCCAGCCTAACCGGACAGGGAAATTTGTGGAGCAATCAGCCCCAGCATTTT
NA	NA	TRBJ2-2	TRBV5-6	CASSLRRALTGELFF	TGTGCCAGCAGCTTGAGACGGGCTTTAACCGGGGAGCTGTTTTTT
NA	NA	TRBJ2-2	TRBV7-9	CASSLLPGELFF	TGTGCCAGCAGCTTACTTCCCGGGGAGCTGTTTTTT
TRBD2	NA	TRBJ2-7	TRBV11-2	CASSLAGGSFQQYF	TGTGCCAGCAGCTTAGCGGGGGGTTCTTTCCAGCAGTACTTC
TRBD2	NA	TRBJ2-3	TRBV7-3	CASSSTSGSADTQYF	TGTGCCAGCAGCTCGACTAGCGGGAGCGCAGATACGCAGTATTTT
NA	NA	TRBJ1-3	TRBV12-5	CASGGPRENTIYF	TGTGCTAGTGGGGGTCCTCGGGAGAACACCATATATTTT
TRBD1	NA	TRBJ2-4	TRBV28	CASSLGTGRVPIQYF	TGTGCCAGCAGTTTAGGGACAGGTAGGGTCCCCATTCAGTACTTC
TRBD1	NA	TRBJ2-7	TRBV5-1	CASSLTGGSSYEQYF	TGCGCCAGCAGCCTGACAGGGGGAAGCTCATACGAGCAGTACTTC
NA	NA	TRBJ2-7	TRBV6-5	CASSYRGVEYF	TGTGCCAGCAGTTACCGGGGAGTGGAGTACTTC
NA	NA	TRBJ1-6	TRBV2	CASSEIIGSPLHF	TGTGCCAGCAGTGAAATTATAGGTTCACCCCTCCACTTT
NA	once	TRBJ1-2	TRBV28	CASSYQGGYGYTF	TGTGCCAGCAGTTATCAGGGAGGCTATGGCTACACCTTC
TRBD1	NA	TRBJ1-6	TRBV5-1	CASSLGLRQGHSPLHF	TGCGCCAGCAGCTTGGGCCTTCGACAGGGGCATTCACCCCTCCACTTT
NA	NA	TRBJ2-2	TRBV7-2	CASSLGSKRTGELFF	TGTGCCAGCAGCTTAGGGAGTAAGAGGACCGGGGAGCTGTTTTTT
TRBD2	NA	TRBJ2-3	TRBV7-9	CASSLASGGGSTDTQYF	TGTGCCAGCAGCTTAGCGTCGGGCGGGGGTAGCACAGATACGCAGTATTTT
NA	NA	TRBJ2-3	TRBV4-1	CASSHPGDTDTQYF	TGCGCCAGCAGCCACCCCGGGGATACAGATACGCAGTATTTT
NA	NA	TRBJ2-1	TRBV2	CASSGWLAGEQFF	TGTGCCAGCAGTGGGTGGCTAGCAGGTGAGCAGTTCTTC
NA	NA	TRBJ2-3	TRBV7-9	CASSDQRVASTDTQYF	TGTGCCAGCAGCGACCAGAGAGTGGCTAGCACAGATACGCAGTATTTT
TRBD2	NA	TRBJ2-7	TRBV5-1	CASSLEMTSGGNSYEQYF	TGCGCCAGCAGCTTGGAAATGACTAGCGGGGGTAACTCCTACGAGCAGTACTTC
NA	NA	TRBJ2-7	TRBV30	CAWSPGQFYEQYF	TGTGCCTGGAGTCCCGGACAGTTCTACGAGCAGTACTTC
TRBD1	NA	TRBJ2-2	TRBV18	CASSQDRGTGELFF	TGTGCCAGCTCACAAGACAGGGGTACCGGGGAGCTGTTTTTT
TRBD1	NA	TRBJ1-4	TRBV27	CASSGKRDRAAEKLFF	TGTGCCAGCAGCGGGAAAAGGGACAGGGCGGCTGAAAAACTGTTTTTT
NA	NA	TRBJ2-7	TRBV30	CAWSVGQASYEQYF	TGTGCCTGGAGTGTAGGGCAGGCCTCCTACGAGCAGTACTTC
NA	NA	TRBJ2-7	TRBV7-3	CASSLDTTRGHEQYF	TGTGCCAGCAGCTTAGACACGACTAGGGGCCACGAGCAGTACTTC
NA	once	TRBJ1-3	TRBV7-8	CASSLVQGAGNTIYF	TGTGCCAGCAGCTTAGTCCAGGGTGCAGGAAACACCATATATTTT
NA	NA	TRBJ1-6	TRBV7-9	CASSLRTGPNNSPLHF	TGTGCCAGCAGCTTACGAACAGGTCCAAATAATTCACCCCTCCACTTT
NA	NA	TRBJ2-7	TRBV6-1	CASSEDLSGYSYEQYF	TGTGCCAGCAGTGAAGATCTCTCGGGGTACTCCTACGAGCAGTACTTC
TRBD2	NA	TRBJ2-1	TRBV11-2	CASSSIGREGKYNEQFF	TGTGCCAGCAGCTCAATAGGGCGGGAGGGCAAGTACAATGAGCAGTTCTTC
NA	NA	TRBJ2-7	TRBV6-1	CASSAHFQNMVYEQYF	TGTGCCAGCAGTGCCCACTTTCAGAACATGGTCTACGAGCAGTACTTC
NA	NA	TRBJ1-3	TRBV5-1	CASSPTQGPISGNTIYF	TGCGCCAGCAGCCCAACACAGGGACCTATCTCTGGAAACACCATATATTTT
NA	NA	TRBJ2-3	TRBV6-5	CASSYSPERRDTQYF	TGTGCCAGCAGTTACTCGCCGGAACGGCGAGATACGCAGTATTTT
TRBD1	NA	TRBJ2-5	TRBV5-1	CASSLPQGRETQYF	TGCGCCAGCAGCTTGCCACAGGGGAGAGAGACCCAGTACTTC
NA	once	TRBJ2-4	TRBV28	CASSFPRGNLAKNIQYF	TGTGCCAGCAGTTTCCCACGAGGGAACTTAGCCAAAAACATTCAGTACTTC
NA	NA	TRBJ2-7	TRBV25-1	CASSDTVLTYEQYF	TGTGCCAGCAGTGACACAGTACTAACCTACGAGCAGTACTTC
TRBD2	NA	TRBJ2-5	TRBV28	CASSLWPSGGGTQYF	TGTGCCAGCAGTTTATGGCCTAGCGGCGGGGGGACCCAGTACTTC
NA	NA	TRBJ2-1	TRBV2	CASIPEGLLVHNEQFF	TGTGCCAGCATCCCGGAGGGACTCCTCGTCCACAATGAGCAGTTCTTC
TRBD2	NA	TRBJ2-1	TRBV30	CAWSAGTSIYNEQFF	TGTGCCTGGAGTGCCGGGACTAGTATTTACAATGAGCAGTTCTTC
NA	NA	TRBJ2-7	TRBV9	CASSSRQYTYEQYF	TGTGCCAGCAGCTCACGACAGTACACCTACGAGCAGTACTTC
NA	NA	TRBJ2-3	TRBV27	CASSLSRRVDTQYF	TGTGCCAGCAGTTTATCTAGAAGGGTAGATACGCAGTATTTT
TRBD1	NA	TRBJ2-5	TRBV6-6	CASRQGAEETQYF	TGTGCCAGCAGGCAGGGGGCTGAAGAGACCCAGTACTTC
NA	NA	TRBJ2-7	TRBV6-5	CASSYYGDLGMEYF	TGTGCCAGCAGTTACTATGGGGATCTCGGAATGGAGTACTTC
NA	once	TRBJ2-7	TRBV5-8	CASSLFQGLVYEQYF	TGTGCCAGCAGCTTGTTTCAGGGTCTGGTCTACGAGCAGTACTTC
NA	NA	TRBJ1-3	TRBV28	CASSPWPPLGNTIYF	TGTGCCAGCAGTCCCTGGCCTCCTCTCGGAAACACCATATATTTT
TRBD1	once	TRBJ2-7	TRBV28	CASSLARTGSSYEQYF	TGTGCCAGCAGTTTAGCCCGGACAGGGAGCTCCTACGAGCAGTACTTC
NA	NA	TRBJ2-3	TRBV5-1	CASSDRRTGTDTQYF	TGCGCCAGCAGCGACCGACGGACAGGCACAGATACGCAGTATTTT
NA	NA	TRBJ2-1	TRBV7-2	CASSRGVYHEQFF	TGTGCCAGCAGCCGTGGAGTCTACCATGAGCAGTTCTTC